Below, 27 T cell receptor beta chains from the same sample are listed, as sequenced in a study of blood T cell repertoires in COVID-19. The table came from immunoSEQ multiplex PCR; TCRdb's copy has only in-frame clones and leaves some out. Of under 550,000 clones listed, around 90% are singletons. The sequenced sample consisted of peripheral blood. These receptors all come from a man younger than 35 with COVID-19, enrolled during active disease.

The V call is TRBV6-5, the J call TRBJ1-2; a possible D gene is TRBD1 (5 bases). The CDR3 spans 14 residues. The V and J ends lost 2 bases and 8 bases respectively, with 15 bases between them. CDR1 MNHEY and CDR2 SVGAGI come from the germline V gene. CDR3 sequence: CASSYNPGIEGYTF. The CDR3 DNA is TGTGCCAGCAGTTACAATCCAGGGATTGAAGGCTACACCTTC.

A remark on this clone: The same CDR3 is also encoded by other DNA sequences in this sample. This chain uses TRBV7-9 with TRBJ2-5; tentative D call: TRBD1 (6 bases). This CDR3 has 14 residues. The germline V and J ends were trimmed by 0 bases and 1 base, with 6 bases remaining between them. Germline loops: CDR1 SEHNR, CDR2 FQNEAQ (reference sequence). Here the CDR3 reads CASSLAGGQETQYF. CDR3 in DNA: TGTGCCAGCAGCTTAGCAGGGGGCCAAGAGACCCAGTACTTC. Full variable domain (remainder filled in from reference TRBV7-9 and TRBJ2-5): DTGVSQNPRHKITKRGQNVTFRCDPISEHNRLYWYRQTLGQGPEFLTYFQNEAQLEKSRLLSDRFSAERPKGSFSTLEIQRTEQGDSAMYLCASSLAGGQETQYFGPGTRLLVL.

The V gene is TRBV11-2, the J gene TRBJ1-2; D is possibly TRBD1 (5 bases). The CDR3 is made up of 12 amino acids. Germline loops: CDR1 SGHAT, CDR2 FQNNGV. Trimming left V 4 bases short and J 8 bases short, with 11 bases between. CDR3 amino acids: CASSSPRGGYTF. DNA for the CDR3: TGTGCCAGCAGCTCCCCTCGGGGGGGCTACACCTTC. The variable domain in full, with the rest retrieved from reference TRBV11-2 and TRBJ1-2, is EAGVAQSPRYKIIEKRQSVAFWCNPISGHATLYWYQQILGQGPKLLIQFQNNGVVDDSQLPKDRFSAERLKGVDSTLKIQPAKLEDSAVYLCASSSPRGGYTFGSGTRLTVV.

This chain links TRBV27 with TRBJ1-4, with 8 nucleotides matching TRBD1. Trimming at V came to 8 bases and at J to 12 bases, leaving 8 bases not matched to a gene. The CDR3 loop spans 12 amino acids. Germline V lookup: CDR1 MNHEY, CDR2 SMNVEV (reference sequence). The CDR3 is CASGIQGAQLFF. The CDR3 coding sequence is TGTGCCAGCGGAATCCAGGGGGCTCAACTGTTTTTT.

V gene TRBV24-1 combines with J gene TRBJ1-3; 8 nucleotides align to TRBD1. This CDR3 contains 17 residues. Germline assignment: CDR1 KGHDR and CDR2 SFDVKD. V lost 5 bases to trimming and J lost 4 bases; unmatched junction nucleotides: 12. CDR3 DNA sequence: TGTGCCACCAGTGCCCAGGAGGACAGGGTCCCCGGAAACACCATATATTTT. Its protein is CATSAQEDRVPGNTIYF.

The rearrangement uses TRBV12-3 or TRBV12-4 and TRBJ2-1; 7 positions agree with TRBD2. Unmatched junction bases numbered 4, after V lost 6 bases and J lost 8 bases. The CDR3 consists of 12 residues. The CDR3: CASRMGGYEQFF. In DNA, the CDR3 is TGTGCCAGCAGAATGGGGGGGTATGAGCAGTTCTTC.

V and J are TRBV2 and TRBJ1-1, with D tentatively TRBD1 (6 bases). V gave up 6 bases and J gave up 4 bases, with 18 bases separating them. The germline CDR1 and CDR2 sequences are SNHLY and FYNNEI. This CDR3 is 15 amino acids long. The CDR3 DNA follows: TGTGCCAGCAGAGGTCCACCAAGGGGGACCACTGAAGCTTTCTTT. Translating gives CASRGPPRGTTEAFF.

V usage is TRBV18 and J usage is TRBJ2-7; D is uncertain. From germline, CDR1 is KGHSH and CDR2 LQKENI. The CDR3 spans 15 residues. The V end was cut by 1 base, the J end by 7 bases, with 17 bases between. CDR3 in amino acids: CASSPQEQSSEEQYF. The CDR3 bases are TGTGCCAGCTCACCACAGGAACAATCCTCGGAGGAGCAGTACTTC.

This rearrangement joins TRBV13 to TRBJ1-2; D possibly corresponds to TRBD1 (6 bases). Between the trimmed V and J ends, which lost 0 bases and 2 bases, there was a span of 10 bases. Germline CDR1 is PRHDT and CDR2 is FYEKMQ (reference sequence). The CDR3 runs to 15 residues. In DNA, the CDR3 is TGTGCCAGCAGCTTAGGTTTTCAGGGGAACTATGGCTACACCTTC. Amino acids: CASSLGFQGNYGYTF.

This clone came up once. The chain uses TRBV5-1 and TRBJ2-5; D call uncertain. Deletions cut 0 bases from V and 4 bases from J, with 10 bases between. The germline CDR1 and CDR2 sequences are SGHRS and YFSETQ. The CDR3 consists of 14 residues. The CDR3 protein is CASSLERASETQYF. CDR3 in DNA: TGCGCCAGCAGCTTGGAACGAGCTTCAGAGACCCAGTACTTC.

The rearrangement joins TRBV15 to TRBJ1-5; perhaps TRBD1 as D (5 bases). V gave up 0 bases and J gave up 10 bases, with 25 bases separating them. From germline, CDR1 is LNHNV and CDR2 YYDKDF (reference sequence). The CDR3 extends over 18 amino acids. CDR3 in amino acids: CATSRDQNQGGARSPQHF. The DNA of the CDR3 is TGTGCCACCAGCAGAGATCAAAACCAAGGAGGGGCCCGAAGCCCCCAGCATTTT.

The J gene is TRBJ2-7, the V gene TRBV4-1; TRBD1 matches 8 bases. Unmatched junction bases numbered 4, after V lost 1 base and J lost 2 bases. Looked up from germline, CDR1 is MGHRA and CDR2 is YSYEKL. This CDR3 contains 15 residues. The CDR3 loop is CASSQGRTGTYEQYF. The CDR3 DNA reads TGCGCCAGCAGCCAAGGCCGGACAGGGACCTACGAGCAGTACTTC.

The V call is TRBV19, the J call TRBJ1-1, with 7 bases fitting TRBD1. CDR1 LNHDA and CDR2 SQIVND come from the germline V gene (reference sequence). This CDR3 has 13 residues. The trim removed 5 bases at V and 8 bases at J, leaving 8 bases unmatched. CDR3: CASSLRTGLEAFF. CDR3 DNA: TGTGCCAGTAGTCTAAGGACAGGCCTCGAAGCTTTCTTT.

This chain connects TRBV3-1 (or the pseudogene TRBV3-2) to TRBJ2-4, with D possibly TRBD1 on 6 matching bases. This CDR3 comprises 16 residues. With 4 bases removed from V and 3 bases from J, the gap between germline ends came to 16 bases. Germline V lookup: CDR1 LGHDT, CDR2 YNNKEL (reference sequence). CDR3 coding DNA: TGTGCCAGCAGCCCGATGGGGGCCGGCAGCAAAAACATTCAGTACTTC. Translation gives CASSPMGAGSKNIQYF.

This clone came up once. The rearrangement links TRBV23-1 to TRBJ1-2, with 7 bases that match TRBD1. TRBV23-1 carries the ORF label, with uncertain function. Trimming at V came to 2 bases and at J to 8 bases, leaving 5 bases not matched to a gene. The CDR3 consists of 13 residues. CDR3 coding DNA: TGCGCCAGCAGTCAAGACAGGGCTCAAGGCTACACCTTC. Protein product: CASSQDRAQGYTF.

The genes are TRBV12-5 and TRBJ2-2, with a possible D match to TRBD2 (5 bases). Per the germline V gene, CDR1 is LGHNT and CDR2 is FRNRAP. V lost 5 bases, J lost 0 bases, and 13 bases lay in between. CDR3 size: 16 residues. CDR3 region: CASGAPRDSNTGELFF. The CDR3 nucleotides read TGTGCTAGTGGTGCCCCCCGGGATTCGAACACCGGGGAGCTGTTTTTT.

The chain couples TRBV3-1 (or the pseudogene TRBV3-2) to TRBJ2-6, with 8 bases identical to TRBD2. Trimming cost V 1 base and J 4 bases; bases outside gene matches: 12. This CDR3 spans 19 amino acids. Germline V gene data show CDR1 as LGHDT and CDR2 as YNNKEL (reference sequence). CDR3 loop: CASSQVVLAAPTGANVLTF. The CDR3, as DNA: TGTGCCAGCAGCCAAGTCGTACTAGCGGCTCCGACCGGGGCCAACGTCCTGACTTTC.

The rearrangement joins TRBV3-1 (or the pseudogene TRBV3-2) to TRBJ1-2; D gene uncertain. Trimming took 1 base from V and 6 from J, leaving 12 bases between them. Per the germline V gene, CDR1 is LGHDT and CDR2 is YNNKEL (reference sequence). The CDR3 loop spans 14 amino acids. CDR3: CASSQGEGNHGYTF. Here the CDR3 DNA reads TGTGCCAGCAGCCAAGGCGAGGGAAATCATGGCTACACCTTC.

CDR3 in DNA: TGTGCCAGCAGCTCTCTAACTAGCGGGAGTTTTACAGATACGCAGTATTTT. This translates into CASSSLTSGSFTDTQYF. The chain uses TRBV6-2 or TRBV6-3 and TRBJ2-3, with 11 bases identical to TRBD2. Germline assignment: CDR1 MNHEY and CDR2 SVGEGT. V lost 6 bases, J lost 3 bases, and 11 bases stayed unmatched. The CDR3 extends over 17 amino acids.

The chain uses TRBV5-8 and TRBJ2-1; 8 positions agree with TRBD2. J gave up 5 bases and V 0 bases, and 10 bases lay outside the gene matches. CDR1 and CDR2 from the germline V gene are SGHTS and YDEGEE. This CDR3 is 17 amino acids long. The CDR3 here is CASSLVAGGPPNNEQFF. The CDR3 DNA follows: TGTGCCAGCAGCTTGGTTGCGGGGGGTCCCCCGAACAATGAGCAGTTCTTC.

CDR3 DNA sequence: TGCGCCAGCAGCTTGGACAGGACAATATCCTACGAGCAGTACTTC. The encoded protein is CASSLDRTISYEQYF. The chain links TRBV5-1 to TRBJ2-7, with a weak D call TRBD1 (5 bases). V dropped 0 bases and J dropped 1 base, with 11 bases sitting between them. Germline V gene data show CDR1 as SGHRS and CDR2 as YFSETQ. CDR3 length: 15 amino acids.

The chain recombines TRBV19 with TRBJ1-1; D not certain. The germline V and J ends were trimmed by 4 bases and 1 base, with 4 bases remaining between them. The germline gives CDR1 LNHDA, CDR2 SQIVND (reference sequence). This CDR3 comprises 12 residues. CDR3 sequence (DNA): TGTGCCAGTAGTAGGAGGAACACTGAAGCTTTCTTT. It is translated as CASSRRNTEAFF.

As regards this clone: Other DNA sequences from this sample encode an identical CDR3 as well. The CDR3 region has the DNA TGTGCCAGCAGCTTGGCCGGGACAGGGGGTAATTCACCCCTCCACTTT. This sequence encodes CASSLAGTGGNSPLHF. The chain recombines TRBV5-4 with TRBJ1-6; 11 nucleotides agree with TRBD1. This CDR3 is built from 16 residues. Germline CDR1 reads SGHNT; CDR2 reads YYREEE (reference sequence). J was trimmed by 6 bases and V by 0 bases; bases with no gene match: 2.

CDR3 nucleotide sequence: TGTGCCAGCAGCGTAACAGGGACAACTAATGAAAAACTGTTTTTT. Amino acids: CASSVTGTTNEKLFF. The chain uses TRBV7-9 and TRBJ1-4; TRBD1 might be the D (6 bases). Germline V CDR1 and CDR2: SEHNR, FQNEAQ (reference sequence). The CDR3 runs 15 residues. V lost 5 bases and J lost 0, with 10 bases in between. The full variable domain, rest sourced from reference TRBV7-9 and TRBJ1-4, is DTGVSQNPRHKITKRGQNVTFRCDPISEHNRLYWYRQTLGQGPEFLTYFQNEAQLEKSRLLSDRFSAERPKGSFSTLEIQRTEQGDSAMYLCASSVTGTTNEKLFFGSGTQLSVL.

V usage is TRBV7-9 and J usage is TRBJ1-4; D perhaps matches TRBD1 (5 bases). Germline values: CDR1 SEHNR, CDR2 FQNEAQ (reference sequence). There are 16 residues in the CDR3. V was cut by 6 bases and J by 8 bases, with 22 bases left in between. In DNA, the CDR3 is TGTGCCAGCAGACGCATCTCGGGGACTAAGGGGGAAAAACTGTTTTTT. Its translation is CASRRISGTKGEKLFF.

Note on this clone: The sample holds other DNA sequences that translate to the same CDR3. This chain links TRBV5-1 with TRBJ2-5, with a weak D call TRBD2 (6 bases). V was trimmed by 0 bases and J by 5 bases, leaving 8 bases between them. The CDR3 extends over 13 amino acids. Per the germline V gene, CDR1 is SGHRS and CDR2 is YFSETQ. CDR3 sequence (DNA): TGCGCCAGCAGCTTGGAACTAGCCGAGACCCAGTACTTC. Protein product: CASSLELAETQYF.

The gene calls are TRBV10-3 and TRBJ2-2; the match to TRBD1 covers 7 bases. Trimming took 6 bases from V and 4 from J; bases not matched to a gene: 14. Germline-derived CDR1 and CDR2 are ENHRY and SYGVKD. The CDR3 length is 17 residues. CDR3 DNA sequence: TGTGCCATCAGGGATACTTACAGGGGAAGGGGCACCGGGGAGCTGTTTTTT. As protein: CAIRDTYRGRGTGELFF.